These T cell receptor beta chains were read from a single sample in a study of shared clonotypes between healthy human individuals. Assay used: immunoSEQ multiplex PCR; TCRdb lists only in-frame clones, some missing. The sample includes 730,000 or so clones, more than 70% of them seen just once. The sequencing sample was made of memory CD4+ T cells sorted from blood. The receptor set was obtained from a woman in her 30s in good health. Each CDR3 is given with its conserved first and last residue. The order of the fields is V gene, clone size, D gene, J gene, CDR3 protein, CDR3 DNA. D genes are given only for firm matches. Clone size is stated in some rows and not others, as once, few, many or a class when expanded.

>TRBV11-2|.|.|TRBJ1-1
CASSSQGITEAFF
TGTGCCAGCAGCTCGCAGGGGATCACTGAAGCTTTCTTT
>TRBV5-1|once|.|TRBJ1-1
CASSTPGDMNTEAFF
TGCGCCAGCAGCACCCCGGGGGATATGAACACTGAAGCTTTCTTT
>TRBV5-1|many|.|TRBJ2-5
CASSLETSWGTQYF
TGCGCCAGCAGCTTGGAGACAAGCTGGGGGACCCAGTACTTC
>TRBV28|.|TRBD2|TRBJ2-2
CASSLWGPGLAGAAGELFF
TGTGCCAGCAGTTTATGGGGACCTGGACTAGCGGGAGCGGCCGGGGAGCTGTTTTTT
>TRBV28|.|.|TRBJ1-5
CASSPGLKSPQHF
TGTGCCAGCAGTCCAGGTCTTAAGTCGCCCCAGCATTTT
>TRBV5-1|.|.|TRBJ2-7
CASSLKEQKYF
TGCGCCAGCAGCTTGAAGGAACAGAAGTACTTC
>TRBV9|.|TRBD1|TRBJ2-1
CASSVPGQGDNEQFF
TGTGCCAGCAGCGTTCCGGGACAGGGCGACAATGAGCAGTTCTTC
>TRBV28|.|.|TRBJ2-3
CASRKRWSTDTQYF
TGTGCCAGCAGGAAGCGTTGGAGCACAGATACGCAGTATTTT
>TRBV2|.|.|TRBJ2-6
CASTGSGANVLTF
TGTGCCAGCACGGGGTCTGGGGCCAACGTCCTGACTTTC
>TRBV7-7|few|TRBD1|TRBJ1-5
CASSLEDRDRGFHQPQHF
TGTGCCAGCAGCCTAGAGGATCGGGACAGGGGGTTTCACCAGCCCCAGCATTTT
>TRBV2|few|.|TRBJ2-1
CASSLVNEQFF
TGTGCCAGCAGTCTAGTCAATGAGCAGTTCTTC
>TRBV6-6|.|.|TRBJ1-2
CASSYPTGLRDYGYTF
TGTGCCAGCAGTTACCCGACAGGTCTTCGTGACTATGGCTACACCTTC
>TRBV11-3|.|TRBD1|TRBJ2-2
CASSPGDRGRRATGELFF
TGTGCCAGCAGTCCCGGGGACAGGGGGCGTCGTGCCACCGGGGAGCTGTTTTTT
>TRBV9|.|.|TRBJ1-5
CASSVEAGGNQPQHF
TGTGCCAGCAGCGTAGAAGCGGGAGGCAATCAGCCCCAGCATTTT
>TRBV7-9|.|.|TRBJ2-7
CASSPVSDQYF
TGTGCCAGCAGCCCGGTGTCTGACCAGTACTTC
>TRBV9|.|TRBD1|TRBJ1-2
CASSVGTGNYGYTF
TGTGCCAGCAGCGTCGGGACAGGGAACTATGGCTACACCTTC
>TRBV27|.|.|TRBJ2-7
CASGRTEYFEQYF
TGTGCCAGCGGACGGACAGAATACTTCGAGCAGTACTTC
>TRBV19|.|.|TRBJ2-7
CASSNQGTYEQYF
TGTGCCAGTAGTAACCAGGGTACCTACGAGCAGTACTTC
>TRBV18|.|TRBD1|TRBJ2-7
CASSPGQGLNEQYF
TGTGCCAGCTCACCGGGACAGGGGTTGAACGAGCAGTACTTC
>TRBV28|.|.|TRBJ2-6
CASRTTGSGANVLTF
TGTGCCAGCAGAACAACAGGCTCTGGGGCCAACGTCCTGACTTTC
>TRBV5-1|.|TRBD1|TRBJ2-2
CASRPGQGSTGELFF
TGCGCCAGCAGACCGGGACAGGGGTCCACCGGGGAGCTGTTTTTT
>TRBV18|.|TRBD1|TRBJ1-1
CASSQGQITEAFF
TGTGCCAGCTCACAGGGACAGATCACTGAAGCTTTCTTT
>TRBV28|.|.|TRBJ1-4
CASSPLTRKLFF
TGTGCCAGCAGTCCGCTGACAAGAAAACTGTTTTTT
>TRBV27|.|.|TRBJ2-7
CASSLGSRGTYEQYF
TGTGCCAGCAGTCTGGGATCTAGGGGCACCTACGAGCAGTACTTC
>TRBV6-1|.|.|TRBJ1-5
CASSVLTSEREPQHF
TGTGCCAGCAGTGTTTTAACATCAGAACGGGAGCCCCAGCATTTT
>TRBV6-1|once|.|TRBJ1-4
CASSASIVALNEKLFF
TGTGCCAGCAGTGCCTCAATTGTCGCTCTTAATGAAAAACTGTTTTTT
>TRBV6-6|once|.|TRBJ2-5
CASTDSTVQETQYF
TGTGCCAGCACGGACAGCACGGTTCAAGAGACCCAGTACTTC
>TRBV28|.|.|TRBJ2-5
CASSLWSRVKYQETQYF
TGTGCCAGCAGTTTATGGTCCAGGGTTAAGTACCAAGAGACCCAGTACTTC
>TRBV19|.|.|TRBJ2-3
CASSSDGGDTQYF
TGTGCCAGTAGCTCCGACGGCGGGGATACGCAGTATTTT
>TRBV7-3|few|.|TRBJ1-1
CASSSSTIHTEAFF
TGTGCCAGCAGCTCGTCAACAATACACACTGAAGCTTTCTTT
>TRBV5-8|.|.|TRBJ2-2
CASSLEGHTGELFF
TGTGCCAGCAGCTTGGAAGGGCACACCGGGGAGCTGTTTTTT
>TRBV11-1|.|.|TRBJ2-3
CASKPPGVSTDTQYF
TGTGCCAGCAAACCCCCAGGTGTTAGCACAGATACGCAGTATTTT
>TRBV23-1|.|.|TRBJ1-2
CASREQGKGYTF
TGCGCCAGCAGAGAACAGGGAAAGGGCTACACCTTC
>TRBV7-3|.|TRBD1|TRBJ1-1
CASSAKTGGLYEAFF
TGTGCCAGCAGCGCGAAAACAGGGGGCCTTTACGAAGCTTTCTTT
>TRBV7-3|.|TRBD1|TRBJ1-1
CASSLARVRGRDTEAFF
TGTGCCAGCAGCTTAGCTCGGGTCAGGGGGCGAGACACTGAAGCTTTCTTT
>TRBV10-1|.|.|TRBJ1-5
CASSESRSQPQHF
TGCGCCAGCAGTGAGTCTCGAAGTCAGCCCCAGCATTTT
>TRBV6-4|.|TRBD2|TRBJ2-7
CASRTSGTYLEQYF
TGTGCCAGCCGGACTAGCGGGACTTATCTCGAGCAGTACTTC
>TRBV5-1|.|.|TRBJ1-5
CASSLDGEGQPQHF
TGCGCCAGCAGCCTGGACGGGGAAGGTCAGCCCCAGCATTTT
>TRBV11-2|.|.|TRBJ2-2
CASSRQGGNTGELFF
TGTGCCAGCAGCCGGCAGGGAGGGAACACCGGGGAGCTGTTTTTT
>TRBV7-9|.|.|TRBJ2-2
CASQLSHQTGELFF
TGTGCCAGCCAACTATCCCACCAAACCGGGGAGCTGTTTTTT
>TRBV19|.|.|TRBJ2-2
CASSPLSFPGELFF
TGTGCCAGTAGTCCCCTTAGCTTCCCCGGGGAGCTGTTTTTT
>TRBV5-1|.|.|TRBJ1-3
CASSLGGHDTIYF
TGCGCCAGCAGCTTGGGGGGCCATGACACCATATATTTT
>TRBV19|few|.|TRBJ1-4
CASSTIGLVDLFF
TGTGCCAGTAGTACCATTGGACTTGTAGACCTGTTTTTT